The present T cell receptor beta chain was sequenced within a study of T cell repertoires in cytomegalovirus infection. Study-level background: A matching HLA type, together with CMV infection, was signaled by public TCR beta signatures.

Study-wide findings and caveats: Frequencies of public TCR beta families were cumulated, and this identified carriers of CMV plus the relevant HLA.

TCRdb re-called the reads through MiXCR, storing one row per CDR3 protein. Of around 85,000 distinct CDR3 sequences detected, 45% to 50% appear once; the ten largest clones hold 80% to 95%. Germline lookup yields CDR1 SGHVS and CDR2 FNYEAQ. This CDR3 contains 11 residues. V was pared by 5 bases and J by 12 bases, with 8 bases between. On this clonotype itself: Its specificity is not known.

The TCR originated in a human donor in good health (CMV status not recorded). Some clones in this sample may be carry-over from other donors' samples. Sequenced material: CD8+ T cells from cultured PBMCs, taken from culture after CMV antigen stimulation. The chain joins TRBV7-6 to TRBJ1-6; D call uncertain. DNA of the CDR3: TGTGCCAGCAGCCAAGGAGGACCCCTCCACTTT. Its protein product is CASSQGGPLHF. The full variable domain, completed using reference TRBV7-6 and TRBJ1-6, is GAGVSQSPRYKVTKRGQDVALRCDPISGHVSLYWYRQALGQGPEFLTYFNYEAQQDKSGLPNDRFSAERPEGSISTLTIQRTEQRDSAMYRCASSQGGPLHFGNGTRLTVT.